This TCR beta chain was sequenced for a study of CD8 T cells in ankylosing spondylitis. Study observations and caveats: Clones linked to disease were reported to show significant enrichment in matched ankylosing spondylitis synovial fluid. In the blood and synovial fluid of reactive arthritis, some motif variants had been previously reported. One TCR beta motif, made up of eight or nine highly homologous variants, appeared characteristic of ankylosing spondylitis blood.

CDR3 length equals 13 residues. The V end was cut by 6 bases, the J end by 9 bases, with 15 bases between. Germline V lookup: CDR1 SGHDN, CDR2 FVKESK. This clonotype came up a few times. The target antigen is unknown. Construction of TCR beta libraries was performed using quantitative 5'-RACE with molecular barcodes. MiXCR was run by TCRdb on the 5' RACE reads, yielding one entry per CDR3 protein. The sample records a few hundred thousand distinct CDR3 sequences, roughly 12% being singletons. The TCR originated in a male donor with ankylosing spondylitis. Sequencing was performed on blood, either unsorted or a sorted T cell fraction (not recorded which). The chain employs TRBV14 and TRBJ2-1; weak D call: TRBD1 (6 bases). CDR3 amino acids: CASREVGAGEQFF. Written as DNA, the CDR3 is TGTGCCAGCAGAGAAGTGGGGGCAGGTGAGCAGTTCTTC. The variable domain in full, with the rest retrieved from reference TRBV14 and TRBJ2-1, is EAGVTQFPSHSVIEKGQTVTLRCDPISGHDNLYWYRRVMGKEIKFLLHFVKESKQDESGMPNNRFLAERTGGTYSTLKVQPAELEDSGVYFCASREVGAGEQFFGPGTRLTVL.